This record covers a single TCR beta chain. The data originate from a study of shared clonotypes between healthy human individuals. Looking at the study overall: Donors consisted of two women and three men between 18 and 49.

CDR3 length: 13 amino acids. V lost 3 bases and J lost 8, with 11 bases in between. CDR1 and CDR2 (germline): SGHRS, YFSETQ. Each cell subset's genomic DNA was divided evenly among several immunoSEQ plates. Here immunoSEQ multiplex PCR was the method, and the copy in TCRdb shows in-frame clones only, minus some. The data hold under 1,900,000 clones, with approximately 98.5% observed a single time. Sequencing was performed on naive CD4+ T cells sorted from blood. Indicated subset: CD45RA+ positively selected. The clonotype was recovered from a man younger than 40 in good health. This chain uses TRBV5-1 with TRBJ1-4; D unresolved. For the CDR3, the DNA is TGCGCCAGCAGCTGGACGACGGGCGAAAAACTGTTTTTT. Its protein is CASSWTTGEKLFF.